Below are 30 T cell receptor beta chains sequenced from a single sample in a study of shared clonotypes between healthy human individuals. The table came from immunoSEQ multiplex PCR; TCRdb's copy has only in-frame clones and leaves some out. The data contain about 670,000 clones, about three quarters of them singletons. Sequencing was carried out using memory CD4+ T cells sorted from blood. The subset: CD45RA-negative fraction. These receptors originate from a woman in her thirties in good health.

The CDR3 nucleotides read TGTGCCAGTTCAGACCCGTCCTACGAGCAGTACTTC. This codes for CASSDPSYEQYF. V is TRBV19 and J is TRBJ2-7; D unresolved. Germline V gene sequence: CDR1 LNHDA, CDR2 SQIVND (reference sequence). Trimming left V 8 bases short and J 1 base short, with 9 bases between. CDR3 length equals 12 residues.

The gene calls are TRBV19 and TRBJ1-1; D is undetermined. Trimming removed 7 bases at V and 4 bases at J, with 13 bases between. Germline V lookup: CDR1 LNHDA, CDR2 SQIVND (reference sequence). This CDR3 is built from 13 residues. The CDR3 loop is CASKILGFTEAFF. The DNA for the CDR3 is TGTGCCAGTAAAATATTGGGGTTCACTGAAGCTTTCTTT. Full variable domain (remainder filled in from reference TRBV19 and TRBJ1-1): DGGITQSPKYLFRKEGQNVTLSCEQNLNHDAMYWYRQDPGQGLRLIYYSQIVNDFQKGDIAEGYSVSREKKESFPLTVTSAQKNPTAFYLCASKILGFTEAFFGQGTRLTVV.

The J gene is TRBJ1-5, the V gene TRBV4-1; possibly TRBD1 for D (6 bases). The CDR3 length is 16 residues. Germline-derived CDR1 and CDR2 are MGHRA and YSYEKL. V lost 1 base to trimming and J lost 4 bases, with 14 bases between them. The CDR3 DNA is TGCGCCAGCAGCCAAGGGGGAAATCAGGGGAATCAGCCCCAGCATTTT. Protein product: CASSQGGNQGNQPQHF.

This clone was seen just once. The V call is TRBV7-9, the J call TRBJ2-7, with 8 nucleotides matching TRBD1. CDR3 length: 14 amino acids. CDR1 and CDR2 from the germline V gene are SEHNR and FQNEAQ (reference sequence). Losses at the gene ends were 7 bases for V and 1 base for J; bases not matched to a gene: 6. CDR3 loop: CASTLQGESYEQYF. CDR3 bases: TGTGCCAGCACCCTACAGGGGGAATCCTACGAGCAGTACTTC.

This sequence joins TRBV29-1 and TRBJ2-2; D remains unclear. The CDR3 runs 15 residues. V was pared by 5 bases and J by 0 bases, with 13 bases between. Germline CDR1 is SQVTM and CDR2 is ANQGSEA. The CDR3 is CSVKRVETNTGELFF. The CDR3, as DNA: TGCAGCGTTAAAAGGGTAGAAACGAACACCGGGGAGCTGTTTTTT.

This clone was detected only once. The gene calls are TRBV5-1 and TRBJ2-7; D unclear. The germline V gene encodes CDR1 SGHRS and CDR2 YFSETQ. CDR3 length: 15 amino acids. V lost 0 bases, J lost 0 bases, and 10 bases lay in between. The CDR3 reads CASSLERVSSYEQYF. The CDR3 coding sequence is TGCGCCAGCAGCTTGGAAAGAGTGAGCTCCTACGAGCAGTACTTC.

On this clone: The same CDR3 is also encoded by other DNA sequences in this sample. The chain joins TRBV6-5 to TRBJ1-3; D remains ambiguous. Trimming pared 0 bases from V and 4 bases from J, leaving 7 bases between. The CDR3 has 14 residues. Germline loops: CDR1 MNHEY, CDR2 SVGAGI. Here the CDR3 DNA reads TGTGCCAGCAGTTACTCGGGGAGCGGAAACACCATATATTTT. This codes for CASSYSGSGNTIYF.

The chain has TRBV28 and TRBJ1-1; weak D call: TRBD1 (6 bases). The CDR3 is 17 residues long. V gave up 4 bases and J gave up 0 bases, with 18 bases separating them. CDR1 and CDR2 from the germline V gene are MDHEN and SYDVKM. In nucleotides, the CDR3 is TGTGCCAGCAGTTCTCCTGGGCGGGGGGCCGTGAACACTGAAGCTTTCTTT. It specifies CASSSPGRGAVNTEAFF. The entire variable domain, with the rest obtained from reference TRBV28 and TRBJ1-1, is as follows: DVKVTQSSRYLVKRTGEKVFLECVQDMDHENMFWYRQDPGLGLRLIYFSYDVKMKEKGDIPEGYSVSREKKERFSLILESASTNQTSMYLCASSSPGRGAVNTEAFFGQGTRLTVV.

This clone has just a few counts. This chain connects TRBV28 to TRBJ2-3; unclear D gene. The V end was cut by 7 bases, the J end by 4 bases, with 12 bases between. CDR3 length: 13 amino acids. The germline gives CDR1 MDHEN, CDR2 SYDVKM. The CDR3 DNA is TGTGCCAGCATCGCGAACAACGCAGATACGCAGTATTTT. Protein product: CASIANNADTQYF. Drawing the rest from reference TRBV28 and TRBJ2-3, the complete variable domain is DVKVTQSSRYLVKRTGEKVFLECVQDMDHENMFWYRQDPGLGLRLIYFSYDVKMKEKGDIPEGYSVSREKKERFSLILESASTNQTSMYLCASIANNADTQYFGPGTRLTVL.

The chain employs TRBV19 and TRBJ1-6, with 10 bases aligning to TRBD1. V lost 9 bases, J lost 7 bases, and 3 bases stayed unmatched. Germline loops: CDR1 LNHDA, CDR2 SQIVND (reference sequence). CDR3 size: 13 residues. CDR3 region: CAREDRGNSPLHF. CDR3 coding DNA: TGTGCCAGGGAGGACAGGGGGAATTCACCCCTCCACTTT.

This chain links TRBV11-2 with TRBJ1-1; perhaps TRBD1 as D (6 bases). Germline CDR1 and CDR2: SGHAT and FQNNGV. V lost 1 base, J lost 3 bases, and 15 bases lay in between. The CDR3 contains 16 residues. The CDR3 DNA sequence: TGTGCCAGCAGCTTAGTAGGGGGGGCTGGAGACACTGAAGCTTTCTTT. Its protein product is CASSLVGGAGDTEAFF.

V gene TRBV9 combines with J gene TRBJ2-5; TRBD2 aligns across 8 bases. The V and J ends lost 4 bases and 5 bases, in that order; junction bases with no gene match: 10. The CDR3 is 15 residues long. CDR1 is SGDLS and CDR2 is YYNGEE in the germline V gene. CDR3 sequence reads: CASSPPGGRGETQYF. The CDR3 bases are TGTGCCAGCAGCCCCCCGGGGGGGAGAGGGGAGACCCAGTACTTC.

The chain couples TRBV10-3 to TRBJ2-3; D possibly uses TRBD1 or TRBD2 (5 bases each). The CDR3 spans 15 residues. CDR1 ENHRY and CDR2 SYGVKD come from the germline V gene. V was pared by 2 bases and J by 9 bases, with 18 bases between. The chain's CDR3 is CAISELGTPSDTQYF. The CDR3 DNA reads TGTGCCATCAGTGAGCTCGGGACGCCGTCCGACACGCAGTATTTT.

CDR3 DNA: TGCAGTGCACAGAGACCTTATCAGTATTTT. Translating gives CSAQRPYQYF. This rearrangement joins TRBV20-1 to TRBJ2-3, with D uncertain. The ends were cut back, 6 bases at V and 12 bases at J, with 13 bases in the middle. The CDR3 runs 10 residues. The germline gives CDR1 DFQATT, CDR2 SNEGSKA (reference sequence).

The chain recombines TRBV5-1 with TRBJ2-6; the D gene is possibly TRBD1 (6 bases). The CDR3 sequence is 18 residues long. Trimming shortened V by 7 bases and J by 0 bases, and 20 bases separated the two germline ends. Germline CDR1 reads SGHRS; CDR2 reads YFSETQ. The CDR3 loop reads CASRPTGQSYSGANVLTF. CDR3 DNA sequence: TGCGCCAGCCGCCCTACCGGACAGTCTTACTCTGGGGCCAACGTCCTGACTTTC.

The gene calls are TRBV5-5 and TRBJ2-3; D is possibly TRBD2 (5 bases). This CDR3 is built from 18 residues. Germline CDR1 SGHKS, CDR2 YYEKEE (reference sequence). V lost 1 base and J lost 1, with 19 bases in between. The CDR3 here is CASSLFLLSGVRTDTQYF. CDR3 nucleotide sequence: TGTGCCAGCAGCTTGTTTCTCCTGAGCGGAGTTCGCACAGATACGCAGTATTTT.

The chain has TRBV28 and TRBJ2-2; D is unclear. CDR1 and CDR2 (germline): MDHEN, SYDVKM. V lost 2 bases and J lost 8, with 12 bases in between. The CDR3 contains 14 residues. The CDR3 here is CASSLRPPMGELFF. The CDR3 nucleotides are TGTGCCAGCAGTTTACGTCCGCCCATGGGGGAGCTGTTTTTT.

The rearrangement links TRBV30 to TRBJ1-5; no definite D call. CDR1 is GTSNPN and CDR2 is SVGIG in the germline V gene (reference sequence). V dropped 7 bases and J dropped 4 bases, with 14 bases sitting between them. The CDR3 spans 13 residues. Here the CDR3 reads CASSRPGNQPQHF. Written as DNA, the CDR3 is TGTGCCTCCAGCCGACCGGGGAATCAGCCCCAGCATTTT.

The chain combines TRBV30 with TRBJ1-5; D might be TRBD1 (5 bases). Looked up from germline, CDR1 is GTSNPN and CDR2 is SVGIG (reference sequence). Trimming took off 2 bases at V and 2 bases at J, with 13 bases between the two ends. The CDR3 totals 15 residues. The CDR3 region is CAWSKSGAGNQPQHF. The DNA for the CDR3 is TGTGCCTGGAGTAAATCTGGGGCGGGCAATCAGCCCCAGCATTTT.

V is TRBV7-9 and J is TRBJ1-2; 11 bases line up with TRBD1. The junction had 4 bases not matched to a gene; V was cut back by 5 bases and J by 5 bases. Germline V CDR1 and CDR2: SEHNR, FQNEAQ (reference sequence). CDR3 length equals 14 residues. CDR3 coding DNA: TGTGCCAGCAGCGGACAGGGGGCTTGGTATGGCTACACCTTC. It translates to CASSGQGAWYGYTF.

The V call is TRBV6-5, the J call TRBJ1-2, with unresolved D. Germline CDR1 and CDR2: MNHEY and SVGAGI. The CDR3 loop spans 15 amino acids. Deletions cut 0 bases from V and 4 bases from J, with 12 bases between. The CDR3 sequence is CASSYSPSEAYGYTF. As DNA, the CDR3 is TGTGCCAGCAGTTACTCGCCTTCAGAAGCCTATGGCTACACCTTC.

This clone was seen a single time. This chain connects TRBV2 to TRBJ2-4; no clear D. The V gene lost 5 bases and the J gene lost 3 bases, with 11 bases spanning the gap. Germline V gene lookup returns CDR1 SNHLY and CDR2 FYNNEI. This CDR3 has 14 amino acids. The CDR3 here is CASSTRGGKNIQYF. In DNA form, the CDR3 reads TGTGCCAGCAGTACCCGCGGTGGCAAAAACATTCAGTACTTC.

The rearrangement uses TRBV10-1 and TRBJ2-5, with a weak D call TRBD2 (5 bases). Germline-derived CDR1 and CDR2 are WNHNN and SYGVQD (reference sequence). The CDR3 is 12 residues long. V was shortened by 4 bases and J by 5 bases, with 8 bases between the two germline ends. CDR3 DNA sequence: TGCGCCAGCAGTGGATCGGGGGAGACCCAGTACTTC. It is translated as CASSGSGETQYF.

The rearrangement joins TRBV9 to TRBJ2-7, with TRBD2 matching over 10 bases. CDR1 SGDLS and CDR2 YYNGEE come from the germline V gene. The CDR3 runs 15 residues. V lost 4 bases, J lost 0 bases, and 4 bases stayed unmatched. The CDR3 reads CASSPGTSDSYEQYF. The CDR3 DNA sequence: TGTGCCAGCAGCCCAGGGACTAGCGACTCCTACGAGCAGTACTTC.

The chain carries TRBV27 and TRBJ1-2; 8 bases fit TRBD1. The CDR3 has 14 residues. The V segment lost 5 bases and the J segment 12 bases; nucleotides outside the gene matches: 14. Per germline, CDR1 MNHEY and CDR2 SMNVEV (reference sequence). The CDR3 spells CASSPSQGATGHTF. CDR3 DNA sequence: TGTGCCAGCAGTCCCTCTCAGGGGGCCACGGGCCACACCTTC.

V and J are TRBV28 and TRBJ2-7; D unclear. Trimming cost V 3 bases and J 0 bases, with 6 bases left between them. Germline V CDR1 and CDR2: MDHEN, SYDVKM. This CDR3 contains 13 residues. The CDR3 spells CASSLAASYEQYF. CDR3 sequence (DNA): TGTGCCAGCAGTTTGGCGGCCTCCTACGAGCAGTACTTC.

V and J are TRBV19 and TRBJ1-2; 9 bases match TRBD1. Looked up from germline, CDR1 is LNHDA and CDR2 is SQIVND (reference sequence). V lost 7 bases and J lost 2; bases outside the gene matches: 8. This CDR3 spans 15 amino acids. The DNA for the CDR3 is TGTGCCAGTAAGGGTTTCGGGACAGGGAACTATGGCTACACCTTC. This gives the protein CASKGFGTGNYGYTF.

The chain has TRBV6-1 and TRBJ2-7; 8 nucleotides match TRBD1. Trimming at V came to 10 bases and at J to 5 bases, leaving 4 bases not matched to a gene. The CDR3 is 11 amino acids. Germline CDR1 is MNHNS and CDR2 is SASEGT. In DNA form, the CDR3 reads TGTGCCACCACGACAGGGGACGAGCAGTACTTC. Protein product: CATTTGDEQYF.

This sequence joins TRBV15 and TRBJ2-7; 7 positions match TRBD1. Trimming cost V 3 bases and J 7 bases; bases outside gene matches: 6. This CDR3 spans 13 amino acids. CDR1 and CDR2 (germline): LNHNV, YYDKDF (reference sequence). The CDR3 coding sequence is TGTGCCACCAGCAGCCAGGGGGTGGATGAGCAGTACTTC. Translation: CATSSQGVDEQYF. Full variable domain (rest looked up from reference TRBV15 and TRBJ2-7): DAMVIQNPRYQVTQFGKPVTLSCSQTLNHNVMYWYQQKSSQAPKLLFHYYDKDFNNEADTPDNFQSRRPNTSFCFLDIRSPGLGDTAMYLCATSSQGVDEQYFGPGTRLTVT.

V and J are TRBV18 and TRBJ1-5, with 8 bases lining up with TRBD1. CDR1 is KGHSH, CDR2 LQKENI, per germline. V lost 8 bases to trimming and J lost 5 bases; unmatched junction nucleotides: 5. CDR3 length equals 13 residues. CDR3 protein: CASVATGDQPQHF. The CDR3 DNA is TGTGCCAGCGTCGCGACAGGGGATCAGCCCCAGCATTTT.